Listed here are 28 T cell receptor beta chains from one sample, sequenced in a study of blood T cell repertoires in COVID-19. TCRdb keeps only in-frame clones here, not all; method: immunoSEQ multiplex PCR. The repertoire holds around 200,000 clones, with roughly 78% as singletons. The sequenced sample was peripheral blood. The origin of the receptors is a woman aged 80 or over with active or convalescent COVID-19.

This clone was seen more than once but under ten times. V is TRBV5-1 and J is TRBJ2-7, with 9 bases matching TRBD1. The CDR3 is 14 residues long. CDR1 and CDR2 from the germline V gene are SGHRS and YFSETQ. The junction had 5 bases not matched to a gene; V was cut back by 1 base and J by 6 bases. The CDR3 DNA reads TGCGCCAGCAGCTTGAACAGGGGGCAATCCGAGCAGTACTTC. Amino acids: CASSLNRGQSEQYF.

The gene calls are TRBV19 and TRBJ1-1; possible D gene TRBD1, 5 bases. Germline-derived CDR1 and CDR2 are LNHDA and SQIVND (reference sequence). V dropped 4 bases and J dropped 1 base, with 16 bases sitting between them. The CDR3 totals 16 residues. CDR3 region: CASSKHSAGSNTEAFF. The DNA for the CDR3 is TGTGCCAGTAGTAAGCACTCGGCAGGGTCGAACACTGAAGCTTTCTTT.

This clone was picked up one time. The chain uses TRBV2 and TRBJ1-1; 7 bases agree with TRBD1. This CDR3 has 13 amino acids. After removal of 7 bases from V and 7 bases from J, the junction contained 9 bases not matched to a gene. Germline V gives CDR1 SNHLY, CDR2 FYNNEI. The CDR3 DNA is TGTGCCAGCACGGACCCGGGACAGATTGAAGCTTTCTTT. Protein product: CASTDPGQIEAFF. Variable domain in full (rest from reference TRBV2 and TRBJ1-1): EPEVTQTPSHQVTQMGQEVILRCVPISNHLYFYWYRQILGQKVEFLVSFYNNEISEKSEIFDDQFSVERPDGSNFTLKIRSTKLEDSAMYFCASTDPGQIEAFFGQGTRLTVV.

The chain combines TRBV3-1 (or the pseudogene TRBV3-2) with TRBJ2-3, with no clear D. The CDR3 length is 15 residues. Trimming left V 4 bases short and J 3 bases short, with 14 bases between. CDR1 and CDR2 from the germline V gene are LGHDT and YNNKEL (reference sequence). The CDR3 bases are TGTGCCAGCAGCCCCCACCGTGAGAGTACAGATACGCAGTATTTT. Translation gives CASSPHRESTDTQYF.

The gene calls are TRBV5-5 and TRBJ1-2; D is ambiguous. This CDR3 contains 14 residues. Trimming cost V 0 bases and J 5 bases, with 11 bases left between them. Germline V gives CDR1 SGHKS, CDR2 YYEKEE (reference sequence). DNA for the CDR3: TGTGCCAGCAGCTTGGGGCCGGGAACTTATGGCTACACCTTC. Its translation is CASSLGPGTYGYTF.

This clone is a singleton in its sample. The J gene is TRBJ1-5, the V gene TRBV5-3; D gene unclear. TRBV5-3 is an open reading frame, and its role is uncertain. V shed 5 bases and J shed 7 bases, with 16 bases lying between them. The CDR3 is 14 residues long. The DNA of the CDR3 is TGTGCCAGAAGGCCCCGGGGTCGGTTACAGCCCCAGCATTTT. Amino acid sequence: CARRPRGRLQPQHF.

The V gene is TRBV28, the J gene TRBJ1-2; a possible D gene is TRBD1 (5 bases). CDR1 is MDHEN and CDR2 is SYDVKM in the germline V gene. The CDR3 runs 13 residues. V was shortened by 3 bases and J by 7 bases, with 12 bases between the two germline ends. In DNA, the CDR3 is TGTGCCAGCAGTTTTTCGGGGGAATTTGGCTACACCTTC. Translated: CASSFSGEFGYTF.

The rearrangement joins TRBV10-3 to TRBJ2-1; a weak D match, TRBD2 (7 bases). This CDR3 is built from 15 residues. Germline CDR1 reads ENHRY; CDR2 reads SYGVKD. Trimming removed 6 bases at V and 4 bases at J, with 16 bases between. CDR3 amino acids: CAIREGGGPYNEQFF. The CDR3 DNA is TGTGCCATCAGGGAGGGCGGGGGCCCTTACAATGAGCAGTTCTTC.

This chain joins TRBV19 and TRBJ2-1; 9 nucleotides align to TRBD1. The V and J ends lost 4 bases and 5 bases, in that order; junction bases with no gene match: 6. Germline V lookup: CDR1 LNHDA, CDR2 SQIVND (reference sequence). The CDR3 has 15 residues. This CDR3 is CASSTYRGQNNEQFF. Here the CDR3 DNA reads TGTGCCAGTAGTACCTACAGGGGGCAGAACAATGAGCAGTTCTTC. Combining the CDR3 with reference TRBV19 and TRBJ2-1 gives the whole variable domain DGGITQSPKYLFRKEGQNVTLSCEQNLNHDAMYWYRQDPGQGLRLIYYSQIVNDFQKGDIAEGYSVSREKKESFPLTVTSAQKNPTAFYLCASSTYRGQNNEQFFGPGTRLTVL.

The CDR3 region is CASRLAGVVNEQFF. The CDR3 DNA reads TGTGCCAGCAGACTAGCGGGGGTTGTAAATGAGCAGTTCTTC. The chain has TRBV6-5 and TRBJ2-1, with 11 bases lining up with TRBD2. Losses at the gene ends were 6 bases for V and 7 bases for J; bases not matched to a gene: 5. This CDR3 contains 14 residues. The germline gives CDR1 MNHEY, CDR2 SVGAGI.

V is TRBV5-4 and J is TRBJ2-6; 7 nucleotides agree with TRBD2. Germline trimming cut 4 bases from V and 0 bases from J; bases unmatched to any gene: 7. The CDR3 runs to 17 residues. The germline gives CDR1 SGHNT, CDR2 YYREEE (reference sequence). CDR3 sequence (DNA): TGTGCCAGCAGCCGGGGAGGGGCGATCTCTGGGGCCAACGTCCTGACTTTC. Amino acid sequence: CASSRGGAISGANVLTF.

A few counts support this clone. The CDR3 nucleotides are TGTGCCAGCAGCTTAGTGGAGGTAGCGCCATACAATGAGCAGTTCTTC. Translating gives CASSLVEVAPYNEQFF. The chain couples TRBV7-8 to TRBJ2-1; possibly TRBD2 for D (5 bases). V dropped 1 base and J dropped 4 bases, with 14 bases sitting between them. The germline gives CDR1 SGHVS, CDR2 FQNEAQ. This CDR3 is 16 amino acids long.

For the CDR3, the DNA is TGTGCCAGCAGTAAACAGGGGGTTTGGGGCTACGAGCAGTACTTC. Its translation is CASSKQGVWGYEQYF. The genes are TRBV6-5 and TRBJ2-7; 8 nucleotides align to TRBD1. The CDR3 covers 15 residues. The trim removed 5 bases at V and 3 bases at J, leaving 9 bases unmatched. Per germline, CDR1 MNHEY and CDR2 SVGAGI.

The V gene is TRBV6-5, the J gene TRBJ1-1, with D perhaps matching TRBD1 (5 bases). V lost 5 bases to trimming and J lost 9 bases, with 22 bases between them. CDR3 length: 15 amino acids. Germline V gene lookup returns CDR1 MNHEY and CDR2 SVGAGI. CDR3 DNA: TGTGCCAGCAGTCCTCCTACAGGAACCTCAATGAAAGCTTTCTTT. Protein sequence: CASSPPTGTSMKAFF.

The chain employs TRBV28 and TRBJ1-2, with TRBD1 matching over 7 bases. Germline CDR1 and CDR2: MDHEN and SYDVKM. This CDR3 has 15 residues. Trimming at V came to 3 bases and at J to 2 bases, leaving 6 bases not matched to a gene. The CDR3 loop is CASSFPTGANYGYTF. The CDR3 region has the DNA TGTGCCAGCAGTTTTCCAACAGGGGCCAACTATGGCTACACCTTC.

This clone was seen just once. This chain links TRBV6-1 with TRBJ1-2; unclear D gene. Germline values: CDR1 MNHNS, CDR2 SASEGT. V dropped 3 bases and J dropped 3 bases, with 11 bases sitting between them. The CDR3 has 14 amino acids. CDR3 bases: TGTGCCAGCAGTGATAATGGCGGAGACTATGGCTACACCTTC. It encodes CASSDNGGDYGYTF.

This chain connects TRBV10-3 to TRBJ1-1; D may be TRBD1 (5 bases). Germline-derived CDR1 and CDR2 are ENHRY and SYGVKD. There are 14 residues in the CDR3. V dropped 10 bases and J dropped 0 bases, with 15 bases sitting between them. The CDR3 loop reads CATSRGAMNTEAFF. For the CDR3, the DNA is TGTGCCACCTCAAGGGGCGCGATGAACACTGAAGCTTTCTTT.

The chain is built from TRBV28 and TRBJ1-2, with D tentatively TRBD1 (6 bases). Trimming took 5 bases from V and 4 from J, leaving 8 bases between them. The CDR3 has 12 amino acids. CDR1 MDHEN and CDR2 SYDVKM come from the germline V gene. The CDR3 spells CASSQGLYGYTF. Written as DNA, the CDR3 is TGTGCCAGCAGTCAGGGGCTCTATGGCTACACCTTC.

This chain uses TRBV5-5 with TRBJ2-1, with 13 bases matching TRBD2. The ends lost 3 bases at V and 4 bases at J; junction bases unmatched: 7. Per the germline V gene, CDR1 is SGHKS and CDR2 is YYEKEE (reference sequence). This CDR3 has 17 amino acids. DNA of the CDR3: TGTGCCAGCAGCTCCCCGGGACTAGCGGGGCGATACAATGAGCAGTTCTTC. Protein sequence: CASSSPGLAGRYNEQFF.

This rearrangement joins TRBV11-2 to TRBJ2-5; no clear D gene. This CDR3 is 13 amino acids long. Between the trimmed V and J ends, which lost 2 bases and 3 bases, there was a span of 7 bases. Germline assignment: CDR1 SGHAT and CDR2 FQNNGV. The CDR3 sequence: CASSLTKEETQYF. For the CDR3, the DNA is TGTGCCAGCAGCTTAACTAAGGAAGAGACCCAGTACTTC.

In regard to this clone: This sample includes further DNA sequences coding for the same CDR3. DNA for the CDR3: TGTGCCAGCAGCCCGACAGGGGGCGCCGGCTATGGCTACACCTTC. Residues: CASSPTGGAGYGYTF. V usage is TRBV7-9 and J usage is TRBJ1-2; 10 bases are shared with TRBD1. Germline V gene data show CDR1 as SEHNR and CDR2 as FQNEAQ (reference sequence). The V and J ends lost 5 bases and 4 bases, in that order; junction bases with no gene match: 7. This CDR3 has 15 amino acids.

The genes are TRBV7-2 and TRBJ1-2; D remains ambiguous. Trimming pared 3 bases from V and 4 bases from J, leaving 3 bases between. CDR1 and CDR2 (germline): SGHTA, FQGNSA. CDR3 length: 11 residues. The CDR3 spells CASSFGYGYTF. The CDR3 nucleotides are TGTGCCAGCAGCTTCGGCTATGGCTACACCTTC.

This rearrangement joins TRBV5-8 to TRBJ1-1; tentatively, D is TRBD1 (6 bases). CDR3 length: 15 residues. Germline lookup yields CDR1 SGHTS and CDR2 YDEGEE. Trimming pared 2 bases from V and 0 bases from J, leaving 11 bases between. DNA of the CDR3: TGTGCCAGCAGCTTCAGGGGTAGGGTGAACACTGAAGCTTTCTTT. Amino acid sequence: CASSFRGRVNTEAFF.

The chain combines TRBV5-4 with TRBJ1-1; weak D call: TRBD1 (6 bases). The length of the CDR3 is 13 residues. CDR1 is SGHNT and CDR2 is YYREEE in the germline V gene (reference sequence). Between the trimmed V and J ends, which lost 0 bases and 6 bases, there was a span of 9 bases. The CDR3 DNA follows: TGTGCCAGCAGCTTGGACAGGGCCGCTGAAGCTTTCTTT. It is translated as CASSLDRAAEAFF.

The V call is TRBV5-1, the J call TRBJ2-1; 14 bases fit TRBD2. The CDR3 loop spans 17 amino acids. Germline V gene lookup returns CDR1 SGHRS and CDR2 YFSETQ. Losses at the gene ends were 3 bases for V and 2 bases for J; bases not matched to a gene: 4. CDR3 sequence: CASSSTTSGGAYNEQFF. CDR3 in DNA: TGCGCCAGCAGCTCGACGACTAGCGGGGGGGCCTACAATGAGCAGTTCTTC. The complete variable domain, with remaining parts taken from reference TRBV5-1 and TRBJ2-1, reads KAGVTQTPRYLIKTRGQQVTLSCSPISGHRSVSWYQQTPGQGLQFLFEYFSETQRNKGNFPGRFSGRQFSNSRSEMNVSTLELGDSALYLCASSSTTSGGAYNEQFFGPGTRLTVL.

The rearrangement joins TRBV2 to TRBJ1-2; D possibly corresponds to TRBD1 (6 bases). Germline values: CDR1 SNHLY, CDR2 FYNNEI. The CDR3 runs 12 residues. V dropped 10 bases and J dropped 4 bases, with 13 bases sitting between them. The CDR3 sequence is CATTGRGYGYTF. The CDR3 DNA is TGTGCCACCACAGGGCGAGGCTATGGCTACACCTTC.

V is TRBV28 and J is TRBJ1-1; D call uncertain. The CDR3 has 10 amino acids. The germline gives CDR1 MDHEN, CDR2 SYDVKM. CDR3 sequence: CSVEGTEAFF. In DNA form, the CDR3 reads TGTAGTGTCGAGGGCACTGAAGCTTTCTTT.

The chain links TRBV7-3 to TRBJ2-1; 7 bases are shared with TRBD1. Trimming cost V 3 bases and J 5 bases; bases outside gene matches: 7. The CDR3 extends over 15 amino acids. Germline lookup yields CDR1 SGHTA and CDR2 FQGTGA. CDR3 amino acids: CASSLTRDSHNEQFF. The CDR3 DNA is TGTGCCAGCAGCTTGACCCGGGACAGTCACAATGAGCAGTTCTTC.